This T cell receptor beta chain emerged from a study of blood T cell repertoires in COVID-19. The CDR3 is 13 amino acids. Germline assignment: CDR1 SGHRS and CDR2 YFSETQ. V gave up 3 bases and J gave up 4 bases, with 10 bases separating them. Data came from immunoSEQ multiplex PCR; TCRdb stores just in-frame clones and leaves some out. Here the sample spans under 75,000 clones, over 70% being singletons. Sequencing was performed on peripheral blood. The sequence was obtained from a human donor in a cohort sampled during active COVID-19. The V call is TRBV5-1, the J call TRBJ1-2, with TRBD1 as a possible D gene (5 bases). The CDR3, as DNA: TGCGCCAGCAGCTGGGGAGGGACCTATGGCTACACCTTC. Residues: CASSWGGTYGYTF. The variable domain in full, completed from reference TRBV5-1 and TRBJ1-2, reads KAGVTQTPRYLIKTRGQQVTLSCSPISGHRSVSWYQQTPGQGLQFLFEYFSETQRNKGNFPGRFSGRQFSNSRSEMNVSTLELGDSALYLCASSWGGTYGYTFGSGTRLTVV.